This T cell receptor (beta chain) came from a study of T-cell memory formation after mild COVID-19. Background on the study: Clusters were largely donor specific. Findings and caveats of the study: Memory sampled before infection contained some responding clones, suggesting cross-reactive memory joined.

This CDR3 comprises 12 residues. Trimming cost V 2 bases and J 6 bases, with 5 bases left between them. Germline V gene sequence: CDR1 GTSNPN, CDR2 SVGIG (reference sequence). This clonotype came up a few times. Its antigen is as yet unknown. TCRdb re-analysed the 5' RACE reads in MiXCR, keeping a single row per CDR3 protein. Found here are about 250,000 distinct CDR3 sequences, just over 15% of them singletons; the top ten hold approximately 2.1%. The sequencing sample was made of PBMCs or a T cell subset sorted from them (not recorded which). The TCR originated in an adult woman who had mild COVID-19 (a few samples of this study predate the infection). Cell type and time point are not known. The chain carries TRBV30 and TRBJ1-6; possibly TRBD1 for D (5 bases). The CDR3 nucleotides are TGTGCCTGGAGTCAGGGTAATTCACCCCTCCACTTT. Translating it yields CAWSQGNSPLHF.